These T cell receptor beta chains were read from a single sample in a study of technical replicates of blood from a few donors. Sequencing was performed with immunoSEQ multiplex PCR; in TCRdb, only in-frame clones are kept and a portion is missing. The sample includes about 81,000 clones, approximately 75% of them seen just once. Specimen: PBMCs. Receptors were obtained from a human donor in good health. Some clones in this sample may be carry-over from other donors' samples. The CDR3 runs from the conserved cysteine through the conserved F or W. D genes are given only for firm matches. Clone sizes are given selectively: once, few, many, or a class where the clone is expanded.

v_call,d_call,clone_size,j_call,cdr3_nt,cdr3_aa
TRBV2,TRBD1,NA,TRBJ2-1,TGTACGACAGGGCGAATCTCCTACAATGAGCAGTTCTTC,CTTGRISYNEQFF
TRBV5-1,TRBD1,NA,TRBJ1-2,TGCGCCAGCAGCCTCACCGCCGACAGGGGGTCGGGCTACACCTTC,CASSLTADRGSGYTF
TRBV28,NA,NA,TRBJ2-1,TGTGCCAGCAGTTTAACGCAGGCGCAGTTCTTC,CASSLTQAQFF
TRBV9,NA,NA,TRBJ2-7,TGTGCCAGCAGCTCACAACCCCAGGGGTCCTACGAGCAGTACTTC,CASSSQPQGSYEQYF
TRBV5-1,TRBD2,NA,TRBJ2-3,TGCGCCAGCAGCAGGGGCCGGGCGGGGGGAATATTGGATACGCAGTATTTT,CASSRGRAGGILDTQYF
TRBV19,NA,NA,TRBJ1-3,TGTGCCAGTAGTATAGTGGGACTTAGGCCTGGAAACACCATATATTTT,CASSIVGLRPGNTIYF
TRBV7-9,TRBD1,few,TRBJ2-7,TGTGCCAGCAAACACGGGACAGGGAATTCCTACGAGCAGTACTTC,CASKHGTGNSYEQYF
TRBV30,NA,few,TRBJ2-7,TGTGCCTGGAGTGGCAGCTACGAGCAGTACTTC,CAWSGSYEQYF
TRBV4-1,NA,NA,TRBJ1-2,TGCGCCAGCAGCCAAACCCAGGGATTTAACTATGGCTACACCTTC,CASSQTQGFNYGYTF
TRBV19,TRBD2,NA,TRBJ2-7,TGTGCCAGTAGTATCAAGCTAGCGGGAGTCTACGAGCAGTACTTC,CASSIKLAGVYEQYF
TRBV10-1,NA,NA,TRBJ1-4,TGCGCCAGCAGTGAGTCACGGGATAATGAAAAACTGTTTTTT,CASSESRDNEKLFF
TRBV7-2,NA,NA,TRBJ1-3,TGTGCCAGCAGCTTGGTGGGGGCAATTGGAAACACCATATATTTT,CASSLVGAIGNTIYF
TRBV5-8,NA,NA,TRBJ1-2,TGTGCCAGCAGCTTGTGGCAGGGTAATGGCTACACCTTC,CASSLWQGNGYTF
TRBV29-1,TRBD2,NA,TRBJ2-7,TGCAGCGTTGAAGGCCGCGGGGGGCATGTCGAGCAGTACTTC,CSVEGRGGHVEQYF
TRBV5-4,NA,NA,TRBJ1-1,TGTGCCAGCCAGATGCAGGGGAACACTGAAGCTTTCTTT,CASQMQGNTEAFF
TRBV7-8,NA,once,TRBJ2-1,TGTGCCAGCAGCCTTGCAGTTCTCAATGAGCAGTTCTTC,CASSLAVLNEQFF
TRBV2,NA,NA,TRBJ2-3,TGTGCCAGCGCCGGTTTTTCAGGAGATACGCAGTATTTT,CASAGFSGDTQYF
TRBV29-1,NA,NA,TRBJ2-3,TGCAGCTTAATCTCGGGAGATACGCAGTATTTT,CSLISGDTQYF
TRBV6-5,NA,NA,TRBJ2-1,TGTGCCAGCAGTAAAACAGGGAGCGCCTACAATGAGCAGTTCTTC,CASSKTGSAYNEQFF
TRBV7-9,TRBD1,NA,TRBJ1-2,TGTGCCAGCAGCTCGGACAGGGGATTAAACACCTTC,CASSSDRGLNTF
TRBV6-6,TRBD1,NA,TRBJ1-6,TGTGCCAGCAGTTACCCTAGGACAGGTCAACATTCACCCCTCCACTTT,CASSYPRTGQHSPLHF
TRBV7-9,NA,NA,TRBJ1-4,TGTGCCAGCAGCTACGGAGGTCCAACTAATGAAAAACTGTTTTTT,CASSYGGPTNEKLFF